The 8 T cell receptor beta chains below come from one sample, sequenced in a study of T cell responses to AZD1222 COVID-19 vaccine. Clones were sequenced by immunoSEQ multiplex PCR, and TCRdb holds only the in-frame ones, with some missing. The table shows over 100,000 clones, with over 75% occurring only once. Sample: peripheral blood, taken 28 days after the second AZD1222 dose. These TCRs come from an adult who received the AZD1222 COVID-19 vaccine.

V and J are TRBV7-2 and TRBJ1-4, with TRBD1 identical over 9 bases. CDR3 length: 16 residues. Germline V gene data show CDR1 as SGHTA and CDR2 as FQGNSA. V lost 1 base to trimming and J lost 8 bases; unmatched junction nucleotides: 8. This chain's CDR3 is CASSLDFTGGSEKLFF. The CDR3 region has the DNA TGTGCCAGCAGCTTAGATTTCACAGGGGGCAGCGAAAAACTGTTTTTT.

This rearrangement joins TRBV9 to TRBJ2-7; D ambiguous. The length of the CDR3 is 15 residues. V lost 4 bases and J lost 0, with 14 bases in between. CDR1 and CDR2 (germline): SGDLS, YYNGEE. The CDR3 coding sequence is TGTGCCAGCAGCCCGCGGAGTATTAGCTCCTACGAGCAGTACTTC. It yields the protein CASSPRSISSYEQYF.

The rearrangement links TRBV5-6 to TRBJ1-2; D ambiguous. V lost 2 bases and J lost 4, with 12 bases in between. In germline, CDR1 is SGHDT, CDR2 YYEEEE. The CDR3 runs to 14 residues. This CDR3 reads CASSLVERGYGYTF. The CDR3 DNA follows: TGTGCCAGCAGCTTAGTGGAGCGTGGCTATGGCTACACCTTC.

The chain recombines TRBV28 with TRBJ2-7, with D perhaps matching TRBD1 (5 bases). This CDR3 spans 14 amino acids. Trimming left V 3 bases short and J 2 bases short, with 11 bases between. The germline V gene has CDR1 MDHEN and CDR2 SYDVKM. The CDR3 spells CASSLGRAPYEQYF. Written as DNA, the CDR3 is TGTGCCAGCAGTTTGGGCAGGGCGCCCTACGAGCAGTACTTC.

V gene TRBV19 combines with J gene TRBJ1-1, with a tentative D call TRBD1 (6 bases). The ends were cut back, 5 bases at V and 4 bases at J, with 14 bases in the middle. From germline, CDR1 is LNHDA and CDR2 SQIVND (reference sequence). This CDR3 has 14 amino acids. In nucleotides, the CDR3 is TGTGCCAGTAGTGCAAAAAGGGGGGGCACTGAAGCTTTCTTT. Translation gives CASSAKRGGTEAFF.

The CDR3 is CASSIKVSTEAFF. CDR3 nucleotide sequence: TGTGCCAGTAGTATAAAGGTGTCTACTGAAGCTTTCTTT. The V and J genes are TRBV19 and TRBJ1-1; D gene unclear. The ends were cut back, 2 bases at V and 5 bases at J, with 9 bases in the middle. The CDR3 is made up of 13 amino acids. CDR1 LNHDA and CDR2 SQIVND come from the germline V gene (reference sequence). Full variable domain (missing parts from reference TRBV19 and TRBJ1-1): DGGITQSPKYLFRKEGQNVTLSCEQNLNHDAMYWYRQDPGQGLRLIYYSQIVNDFQKGDIAEGYSVSREKKESFPLTVTSAQKNPTAFYLCASSIKVSTEAFFGQGTRLTVV.

The J gene is TRBJ2-2, the V gene TRBV10-2, with D perhaps matching TRBD1 or TRBD2 (5 bases each). Deletions cut 6 bases from V and 7 bases from J, with 9 bases between. In germline, CDR1 is WSHSY, CDR2 SAAADI. The CDR3 loop spans 12 amino acids. The CDR3 reads CASRWDGGELFF. The CDR3 DNA sequence: TGCGCCAGCAGATGGGACGGCGGGGAGCTGTTTTTT.

V gene TRBV4-3 combines with J gene TRBJ2-1, with TRBD1 matching over 9 bases. CDR1 and CDR2 from the germline V gene are LGHNA and YSLEER. The CDR3 consists of 16 residues. Trimming at V came to 1 base and at J to 4 bases, leaving 5 bases not matched to a gene. The CDR3 spells CASSQGDRGYYNEQFF. The DNA for the CDR3 is TGCGCCAGCAGCCAAGGTGACAGGGGGTATTACAATGAGCAGTTCTTC.